Below, 30 T cell receptor beta chains from the same sample are listed, as sequenced in a study of OX40 agonist ivuxolimab in advanced cancers. Measured with immunoSEQ multiplex PCR; TCRdb has only the in-frame clones, and not every one. The repertoire holds some 60,000 clones, with 94% as singletons. Sequencing used CD4+ or CD8+ T cells sorted from blood, obtained in a trial of the OX40 agonist ivuxolimab. Every receptor here comes from an adult with an advanced solid tumor such as melanoma, head and neck, liver or kidney cancer.

Only one count was recorded for this clone. The same CDR3 can be traced to other DNA sequences in this sample. The V and J genes are TRBV9 and TRBJ2-5; D ambiguous. Germline-derived CDR1 and CDR2 are SGDLS and YYNGEE. Trimming pared 0 bases from V and 2 bases from J, leaving 8 bases between. The CDR3 extends over 14 amino acids. CDR3 sequence (DNA): TGTGCCAGCAGCGTAGCTGGCAGTCAAGAGACCCAGTACTTC. It translates to CASSVAGSQETQYF.

The chain joins TRBV19 to TRBJ2-7; 9 bases fit TRBD1. There are 17 residues in the CDR3. From germline, CDR1 is LNHDA and CDR2 SQIVND (reference sequence). Germline trimming cut 1 base from V and 0 bases from J; bases unmatched to any gene: 7. The CDR3, as DNA: TGTGCCAGTAGTATAGCCCCCGACAGGGGGGGCTCCTACGAGCAGTACTTC. This gives the protein CASSIAPDRGGSYEQYF.

The sample holds one count of this clone. CDR3 nucleotides: TGCGCCAGCAGCCTTCAATTTGGGGGAGATGAGTTCTTC. Protein product: CASSLQFGGDEFF. The chain uses TRBV4-1 and TRBJ2-1, with D possibly being TRBD1 or TRBD2 (5 bases each). This CDR3 comprises 13 residues. In germline, CDR1 is MGHRA, CDR2 YSYEKL. Between the trimmed V and J ends, which lost 4 bases and 14 bases, there was a span of 18 bases.

V is TRBV6-6 and J is TRBJ1-2; 7 positions agree with TRBD1. The CDR3 is 12 amino acids. Germline loops: CDR1 MNHNY, CDR2 SVGAGI (reference sequence). The J segment lost 4 bases and the V segment lost 5 bases, leaving 1 base of the junction unmatched. The CDR3 nucleotides are TGTGCCAGCAGTCGGACAGGCTATGGCTACACCTTC. Encoded protein: CASSRTGYGYTF.

This clone is a singleton in its sample. The chain combines TRBV7-8 with TRBJ2-7; D possibly corresponds to TRBD1 (5 bases). The CDR3 totals 15 residues. Trimming cost V 5 bases and J 5 bases, with 19 bases left between them. CDR1 is SGHVS, CDR2 FQNEAQ, per germline. CDR3 DNA sequence: TGTGCCAGCAGCCGCTATGGGGCGGAAGAGCACGAGCAGTACTTC. Its protein product is CASSRYGAEEHEQYF.

The chain uses TRBV5-6 and TRBJ1-2; D is possibly TRBD1 (5 bases). V was shortened by 4 bases and J by 4 bases, with 17 bases between the two germline ends. The germline CDR1 and CDR2 sequences are SGHDT and YYEEEE. The CDR3 consists of 15 residues. The CDR3 nucleotides read TGTGCCAGCAGCCCTTCCCTATCGGGGACCTATGGCTACACCTTC. Translation: CASSPSLSGTYGYTF.

This chain joins TRBV11-3 and TRBJ2-7, with 7 bases lining up with TRBD1. The CDR3 sequence is 13 residues long. CDR1 is SGHNT and CDR2 is YENEEA in the germline V gene. Losses at the gene ends were 3 bases for V and 3 bases for J; bases not matched to a gene: 2. CDR3 in amino acids: CASSLTGYYEQYF. The CDR3 nucleotides are TGTGCCAGCAGCTTGACAGGGTACTACGAGCAGTACTTC.

This clone is deemed medium-sized (0.01 to 0.1%). The junction departs from the called germline gene at one end, perhaps through a read error. This chain connects TRBV7-7 to TRBJ2-3; D is unresolved. The length of the CDR3 is 13 residues. The germline gives CDR1 SSHAT, CDR2 FNYEAQ (reference sequence). CDR3 loop: CASSLALWTTQYF. The CDR3 region has the DNA TGTGCTAGCAGCTTAGCCTTGTGGACTACGCAGTATTTT.

The V gene is TRBV28, the J gene TRBJ2-2, with D perhaps TRBD1 or TRBD2 (5 bases each). Between the trimmed V and J ends, which lost 3 bases and 8 bases, there was a span of 13 bases. The CDR3 consists of 14 residues. CDR1 MDHEN and CDR2 SYDVKM come from the germline V gene. CDR3 DNA sequence: TGTGCCAGCAGTTTGTTGGGGGTTATAGGGGAGCTGTTTTTT. This sequence encodes CASSLLGVIGELFF.

This clone was counted once. The chain joins TRBV9 to TRBJ1-1; the D is unclear. Germline V gene lookup returns CDR1 SGDLS and CDR2 YYNGEE. V gave up 3 bases and J gave up 3 bases, with 12 bases separating them. The CDR3 length is 14 residues. CDR3 coding DNA: TGTGCCAGCAGCGGGGGTGGTGGGGACACTGAAGCTTTCTTT. This gives the protein CASSGGGGDTEAFF.

J is TRBJ2-1 and V is TRBV5-6; the match to TRBD2 covers 13 bases. Per germline, CDR1 SGHDT and CDR2 YYEEEE. The CDR3 covers 13 residues. The V gene end was trimmed by 3 bases and the J gene end by 10 bases; junction bases not matched to a gene: 1. The CDR3, as DNA: TGTGCCAGCAGCTGGACTAGCGGGAGCGAGCAGTTCTTC. Its protein is CASSWTSGSEQFF. The whole variable domain, remainder taken from reference TRBV5-6 and TRBJ2-1, is DAGVTQSPTHLIKTRGQQVTLRCSPKSGHDTVSWYQQALGQGPQFIFQYYEEEERQRGNFPDRFSGHQFPNYSSELNVNALLLGDSALYLCASSWTSGSEQFFGPGTRLTVL.

The chain employs TRBV19 and TRBJ2-7; TRBD1 matches at 9 bases. CDR1 and CDR2 (germline): LNHDA, SQIVND (reference sequence). This CDR3 region has 16 residues. Losses at the gene ends were 1 base for V and 7 bases for J; bases not matched to a gene: 11. The DNA of the CDR3 is TGTGCCAGTAGTATAGGTGGGACAGGGCTTTCCGTAGAGCAGTACTTC. Residues: CASSIGGTGLSVEQYF.

V usage is TRBV9 and J usage is TRBJ2-3, with no clear D. The germline V gene has CDR1 SGDLS and CDR2 YYNGEE. The ends were cut back, 3 bases at V and 2 bases at J, with 13 bases in the middle. This CDR3 comprises 15 residues. In nucleotides, the CDR3 is TGTGCCAGCAGCGCTCAGTCAGCCCACACAGATACGCAGTATTTT. Amino acids: CASSAQSAHTDTQYF.

The rearrangement joins TRBV2 to TRBJ2-5; no clear D gene. V dropped 7 bases and J dropped 11 bases, with 14 bases sitting between them. The CDR3 is 11 residues long. Germline V gene sequence: CDR1 SNHLY, CDR2 FYNNEI. The CDR3 DNA reads TGTGCCAGCATTACTGACCTATTACAGTACTTC. As protein: CASITDLLQYF.

The rearrangement uses TRBV11-1 and TRBJ1-3; weak D call: TRBD1 (6 bases). Trimming pared 4 bases from V and 4 bases from J, leaving 17 bases between. The germline gives CDR1 SGHAT, CDR2 FQDESV (reference sequence). This CDR3 is built from 16 residues. The CDR3 loop reads CASSSRDTEAGNTIYF. Here the CDR3 DNA reads TGTGCCAGCAGCTCCCGGGACACAGAGGCCGGAAACACCATATATTTT. Looking up the rest from reference TRBV11-1 and TRBJ1-3 gives the full variable domain: EAEVAQSPRYKITEKSQAVAFWCDPISGHATLYWYRQILGQGPELLVQFQDESVVDDSQLPKDRFSAERLKGVDSTLKIQPAELGDSAMYLCASSSRDTEAGNTIYFGEGSWLTVV.

J is TRBJ1-1 and V is TRBV4-1; the D is unclear. The CDR3 length is 14 residues. Trimming stripped 2 bases from V and 3 bases from J, with 10 bases between. Germline V lookup: CDR1 MGHRA, CDR2 YSYEKL. The CDR3 coding sequence is TGCGCCAGCAGCCAAAGGGCACCGTACACTGAAGCTTTCTTT. Its translation: CASSQRAPYTEAFF.

This rearrangement joins TRBV4-3 to TRBJ2-1; 11 bases are shared with TRBD2. Germline V gene lookup returns CDR1 LGHNA and CDR2 YSLEER. J lost 6 bases, V lost 6 bases, and 7 bases had no gene match. The CDR3 is made up of 15 amino acids. CDR3: CASRPTSGDPNEQFF. The CDR3 region has the DNA TGCGCCAGCAGGCCGACTAGCGGGGACCCCAATGAGCAGTTCTTC.

The chain joins TRBV4-3 to TRBJ2-3, with TRBD2 identical over 11 bases. The V segment lost 0 bases and the J segment 2 bases; nucleotides outside the gene matches: 4. The CDR3 has 17 residues. In germline, CDR1 is LGHNA, CDR2 YSLEER. The CDR3 here is CASSQDVGLAVTDTQYF. CDR3 in DNA: TGCGCCAGCAGCCAAGATGTGGGACTAGCGGTCACAGATACGCAGTATTTT.

The rearrangement uses TRBV28 and TRBJ2-3; TRBD2 might be the D (6 bases). The CDR3 length is 13 residues. The V end was cut by 11 bases, the J end by 6 bases, with 18 bases between. Looked up from germline, CDR1 is MDHEN and CDR2 is SYDVKM. The CDR3 loop reads CAGGDGGVDTQYF. The CDR3 DNA reads as TGTGCCGGAGGGGATGGAGGAGTGGATACGCAGTATTTT.

V usage is TRBV9 and J usage is TRBJ2-5, with D uncertain. This CDR3 region has 14 residues. The V end was cut by 0 bases, the J end by 5 bases, with 11 bases between. CDR1 and CDR2 (germline): SGDLS, YYNGEE. The CDR3 spells CASSVGWGTETQYF. The CDR3 DNA is TGTGCCAGCAGCGTAGGGTGGGGAACGGAGACCCAGTACTTC.

This chain joins TRBV10-3 and TRBJ1-3; no reliable D call. This CDR3 is built from 12 residues. Trimming removed 11 bases from V and 2 bases from J, with 10 bases in between. Germline CDR1 is ENHRY and CDR2 is SYGVKD. As DNA, the CDR3 is TGTGCCCCCCAGACCCCTGGAAACACCATATATTTT. Amino acids: CAPQTPGNTIYF.

The gene calls are TRBV7-9 and TRBJ1-1, with D hard to call. With 2 bases removed from V and 8 bases from J, the gap between germline ends came to 9 bases. CDR1 is SEHNR, CDR2 FQNEAQ, per germline (reference sequence). CDR3 length: 12 residues. The CDR3 is CASSLPPPEAFF. CDR3 DNA sequence: TGTGCCAGCAGCTTACCCCCACCGGAAGCTTTCTTT.

The chain carries TRBV7-9 and TRBJ2-7; D uncertain. CDR1 is SEHNR, CDR2 FQNEAQ, per germline (reference sequence). The CDR3 is made up of 13 amino acids. V was trimmed by 4 bases and J by 4 bases, leaving 11 bases between them. CDR3 DNA: TGTGCCAGCAGCTCACCCCTTTCTTACGAGCAGTACTTC. It specifies CASSSPLSYEQYF.

The CDR3 here is CSVEDRGSYGYTF. DNA for the CDR3: TGCAGCGTAGAGGACAGGGGCTCCTATGGCTACACCTTC. This chain links TRBV29-1 with TRBJ1-2, with TRBD1 matching 9 bases. This CDR3 is built from 13 residues. V was pared by 6 bases and J by 4 bases, with 6 bases of the junction left unmatched. Germline CDR1 SQVTM, CDR2 ANQGSEA. Supplemented by reference TRBV29-1 and TRBJ1-2, the full variable domain reads SAVISQKPSRDICQRGTSLTIQCQVDSQVTMMFWYRQQPGQSLTLIATANQGSEATYESGFVIDKFPISRPNLTFSTLTVSNMSPEDSSIYLCSVEDRGSYGYTFGSGTRLTVV.

V usage is TRBV9 and J usage is TRBJ2-3, with D possibly being TRBD2 (6 bases). Deletions cut 0 bases from V and 3 bases from J, with 17 bases between. The CDR3 contains 17 residues. In germline, CDR1 is SGDLS, CDR2 YYNGEE. CDR3: CASSVVGPVGRTDTQYF. The DNA of the CDR3 is TGTGCCAGCAGCGTAGTCGGCCCAGTCGGGAGAACAGATACGCAGTATTTT.

The V call is TRBV5-4, the J call TRBJ1-1, with D unclear. The CDR3 is made up of 12 amino acids. Trimming removed 1 base from V and 2 bases from J, with 3 bases in between. Germline values: CDR1 SGHNT, CDR2 YYREEE (reference sequence). The CDR3 loop reads CASSLFNTEAFF. The CDR3 DNA follows: TGTGCCAGCAGCTTGTTCAACACTGAAGCTTTCTTT.

Within the sample, this clone is medium-sized. The chain combines TRBV4-1 with TRBJ2-7; the D call may be TRBD1 or TRBD2 (9 bases each). Germline CDR1 reads MGHRA; CDR2 reads YSYEKL. CDR3 length: 15 residues. Trimming removed 1 base at V and 6 bases at J, with 16 bases between. The CDR3 loop reads CASSQALAGQGEQYF. In DNA form, the CDR3 reads TGCGCCAGCAGCCAAGCGCTAGCGGGACAGGGCGAGCAGTACTTC.

The chain joins TRBV13 to TRBJ1-2; D gene uncertain. With 3 bases removed from V and 4 bases from J, the gap between germline ends came to 3 bases. Germline V gene lookup returns CDR1 PRHDT and CDR2 FYEKMQ (reference sequence). The CDR3 length is 11 residues. This CDR3 is CASSFSYGYTF. CDR3 bases: TGTGCCAGCAGCTTTAGCTATGGCTACACCTTC.

The chain uses TRBV15 and TRBJ2-5; 11 positions match TRBD2. With V trimmed by 5 bases and J by 4 bases, 3 bases remained unmatched. The germline V gene encodes CDR1 LNHNV and CDR2 YYDKDF (reference sequence). The length of the CDR3 is 14 residues. The CDR3 protein is CATSLGTSGETQYF. The CDR3 DNA reads as TGTGCCACCAGCCTCGGGACTAGCGGAGAGACCCAGTACTTC.

The chain employs TRBV5-4 and TRBJ1-2; a weak D match, TRBD1 (5 bases). There are 15 residues in the CDR3. Trimming stripped 4 bases from V and 6 bases from J, with 19 bases between. Germline V gene lookup returns CDR1 SGHNT and CDR2 YYREEE (reference sequence). CDR3 region: CASSLPGSLADGYTF. CDR3 nucleotide sequence: TGTGCCAGCAGCCTTCCAGGGAGCCTGGCGGATGGCTACACCTTC.